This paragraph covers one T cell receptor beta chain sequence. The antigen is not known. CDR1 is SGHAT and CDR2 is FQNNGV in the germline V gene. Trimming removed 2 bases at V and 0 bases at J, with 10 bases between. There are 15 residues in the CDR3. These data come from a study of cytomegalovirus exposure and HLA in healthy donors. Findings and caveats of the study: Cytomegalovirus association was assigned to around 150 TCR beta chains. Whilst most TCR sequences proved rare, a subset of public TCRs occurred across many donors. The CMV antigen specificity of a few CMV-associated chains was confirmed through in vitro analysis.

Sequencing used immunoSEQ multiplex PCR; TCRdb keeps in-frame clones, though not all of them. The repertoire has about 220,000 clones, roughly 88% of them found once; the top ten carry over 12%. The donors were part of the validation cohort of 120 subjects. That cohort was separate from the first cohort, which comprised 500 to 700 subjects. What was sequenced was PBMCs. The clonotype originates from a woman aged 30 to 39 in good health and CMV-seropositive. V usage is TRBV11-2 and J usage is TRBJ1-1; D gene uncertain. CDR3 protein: CASSLKVYMNTEAFF. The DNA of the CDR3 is TGTGCCAGCAGCTTAAAGGTATACATGAACACTGAAGCTTTCTTT.